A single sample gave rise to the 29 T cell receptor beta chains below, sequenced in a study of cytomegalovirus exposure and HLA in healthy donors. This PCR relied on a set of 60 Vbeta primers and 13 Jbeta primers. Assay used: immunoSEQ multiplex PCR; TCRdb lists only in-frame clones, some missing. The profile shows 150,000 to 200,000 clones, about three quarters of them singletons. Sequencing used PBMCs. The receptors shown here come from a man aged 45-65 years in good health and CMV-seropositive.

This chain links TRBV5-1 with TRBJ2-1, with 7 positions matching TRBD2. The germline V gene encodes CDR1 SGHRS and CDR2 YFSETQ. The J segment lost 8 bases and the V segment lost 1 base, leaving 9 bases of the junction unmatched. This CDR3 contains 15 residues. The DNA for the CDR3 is TGCGCCAGCAGCTTGATTGGGGAGGGAAGCCATGAGCAGTTCTTC. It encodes CASSLIGEGSHEQFF.

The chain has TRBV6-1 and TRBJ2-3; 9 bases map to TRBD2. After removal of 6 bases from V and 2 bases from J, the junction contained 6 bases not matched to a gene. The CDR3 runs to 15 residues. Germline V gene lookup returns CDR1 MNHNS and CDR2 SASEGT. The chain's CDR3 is CASRLAGPPTDTQYF. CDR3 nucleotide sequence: TGTGCCAGCAGGCTAGCGGGACCGCCCACAGATACGCAGTATTTT.

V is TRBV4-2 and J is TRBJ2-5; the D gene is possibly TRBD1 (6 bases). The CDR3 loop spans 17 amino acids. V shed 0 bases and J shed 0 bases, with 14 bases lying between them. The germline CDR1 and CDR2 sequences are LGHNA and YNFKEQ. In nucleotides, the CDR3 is TGTGCCAGCAGCCAAGAGTCTGCAGGGACATACCAAGAGACCCAGTACTTC. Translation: CASSQESAGTYQETQYF.

CDR3 in amino acids: CASSPAGGGPLTNEKLFF. In DNA, the CDR3 is TGTGCCAGCAGCCCGGCCGGGGGGGGACCTTTGACTAATGAAAAACTGTTTTTT. V and J are TRBV28 and TRBJ1-4; D might be TRBD1 (5 bases). The V end was cut by 6 bases, the J end by 2 bases, with 22 bases between. CDR3 length: 18 residues. CDR1 is MDHEN, CDR2 SYDVKM, per germline.

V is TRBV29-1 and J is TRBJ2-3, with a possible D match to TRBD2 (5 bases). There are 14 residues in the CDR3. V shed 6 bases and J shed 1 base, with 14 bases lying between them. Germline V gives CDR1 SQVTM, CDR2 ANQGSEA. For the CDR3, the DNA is TGCAGCGTCCATCCCGGACTGCGCACAGATACGCAGTATTTT. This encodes CSVHPGLRTDTQYF.

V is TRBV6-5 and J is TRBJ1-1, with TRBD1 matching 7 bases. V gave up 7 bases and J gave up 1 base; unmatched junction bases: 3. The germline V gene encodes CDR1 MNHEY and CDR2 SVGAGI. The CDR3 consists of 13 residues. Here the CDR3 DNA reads TGTGCCAGCACCAACAGGGGGAACACTGAAGCTTTCTTT. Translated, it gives CASTNRGNTEAFF.

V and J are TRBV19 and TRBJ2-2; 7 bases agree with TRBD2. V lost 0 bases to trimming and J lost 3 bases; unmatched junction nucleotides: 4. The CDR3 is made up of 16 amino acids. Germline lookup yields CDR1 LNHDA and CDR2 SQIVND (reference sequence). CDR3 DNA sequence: TGTGCCAGTAGTATAGATCGTGGGGGGGACACCGGGGAGCTGTTTTTT. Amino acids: CASSIDRGGDTGELFF.

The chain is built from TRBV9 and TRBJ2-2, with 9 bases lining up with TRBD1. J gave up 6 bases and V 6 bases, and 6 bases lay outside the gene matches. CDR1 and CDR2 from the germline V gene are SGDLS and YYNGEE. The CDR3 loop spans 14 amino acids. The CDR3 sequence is CASTNTGGSGELFF. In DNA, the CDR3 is TGTGCCAGCACCAACACAGGGGGCTCCGGGGAGCTGTTTTTT.

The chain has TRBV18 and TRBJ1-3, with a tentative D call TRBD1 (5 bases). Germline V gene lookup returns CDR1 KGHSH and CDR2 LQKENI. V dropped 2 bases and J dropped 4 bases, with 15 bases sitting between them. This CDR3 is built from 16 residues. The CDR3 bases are TGTGCCAGCTCACCAAATCTCCAGGGAACAGGAAACACCATATATTTT. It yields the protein CASSPNLQGTGNTIYF.

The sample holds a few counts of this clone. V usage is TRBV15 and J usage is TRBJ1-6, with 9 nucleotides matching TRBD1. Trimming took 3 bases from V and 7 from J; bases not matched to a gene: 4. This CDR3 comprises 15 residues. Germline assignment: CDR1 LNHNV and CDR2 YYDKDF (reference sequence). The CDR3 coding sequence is TGTGCCACCAGCAGCTATGGACAGGGGAATTCACCCCTCCACTTT. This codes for CATSSYGQGNSPLHF.

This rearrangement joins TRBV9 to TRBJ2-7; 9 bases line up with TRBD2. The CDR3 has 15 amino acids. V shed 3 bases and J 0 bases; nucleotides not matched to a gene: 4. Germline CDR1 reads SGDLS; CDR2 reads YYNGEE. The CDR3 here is CASSGSSGNSYEQYF. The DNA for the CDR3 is TGTGCCAGCAGCGGTTCTAGCGGGAACTCCTACGAGCAGTACTTC. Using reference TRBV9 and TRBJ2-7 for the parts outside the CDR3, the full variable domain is DSGVTQTPKHLITATGQRVTLRCSPRSGDLSVYWYQQSLDQGLQFLIQYYNGEERAKGNILERFSAQQFPDLHSELNLSSLELGDSALYFCASSGSSGNSYEQYFGPGTRLTVT.

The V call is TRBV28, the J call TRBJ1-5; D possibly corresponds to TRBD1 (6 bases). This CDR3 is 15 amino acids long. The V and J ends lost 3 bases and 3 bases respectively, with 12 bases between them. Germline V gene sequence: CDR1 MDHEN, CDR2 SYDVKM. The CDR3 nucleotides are TGTGCCAGCAGTTTTTCGGGGGGCCTCAATCAGCCCCAGCATTTT. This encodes CASSFSGGLNQPQHF.

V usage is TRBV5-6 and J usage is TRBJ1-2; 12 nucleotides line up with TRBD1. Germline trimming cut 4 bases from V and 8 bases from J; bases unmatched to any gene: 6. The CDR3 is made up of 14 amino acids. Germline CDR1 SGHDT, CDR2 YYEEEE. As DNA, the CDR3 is TGTGCCAGCAGCCCAACGGGACAGGGGGCCGGCTACACCTTC. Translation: CASSPTGQGAGYTF.

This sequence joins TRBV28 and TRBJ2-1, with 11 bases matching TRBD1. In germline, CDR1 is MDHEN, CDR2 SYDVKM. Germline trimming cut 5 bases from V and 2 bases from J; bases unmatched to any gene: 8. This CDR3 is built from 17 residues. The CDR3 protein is CASSPSPGQGAYNEQFF. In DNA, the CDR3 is TGTGCCAGCAGTCCGTCCCCGGGACAGGGGGCCTACAATGAGCAGTTCTTC.

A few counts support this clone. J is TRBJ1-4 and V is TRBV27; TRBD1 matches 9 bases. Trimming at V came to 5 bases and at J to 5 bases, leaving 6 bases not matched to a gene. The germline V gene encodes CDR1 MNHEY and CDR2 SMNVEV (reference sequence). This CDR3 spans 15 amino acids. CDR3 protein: CASSARDRANEKLFF. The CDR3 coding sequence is TGTGCCAGCAGTGCCCGGGACAGGGCAAATGAAAAACTGTTTTTT. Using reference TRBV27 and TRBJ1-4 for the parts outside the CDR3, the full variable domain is EAQVTQNPRYLITVTGKKLTVTCSQNMNHEYMSWYRQDPGLGLRQIYYSMNVEVTDKGDVPEGYKVSRKEKRNFPLILESPSPNQTSLYFCASSARDRANEKLFFGSGTQLSVL.

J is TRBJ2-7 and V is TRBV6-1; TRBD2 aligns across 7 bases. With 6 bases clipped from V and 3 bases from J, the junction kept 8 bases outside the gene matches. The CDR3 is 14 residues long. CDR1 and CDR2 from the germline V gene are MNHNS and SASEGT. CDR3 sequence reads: CASRGSGLGYEQYV. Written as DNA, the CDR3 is TGTGCCAGCAGAGGCTCCGGACTAGGCTACGAGCAGTACGTC.

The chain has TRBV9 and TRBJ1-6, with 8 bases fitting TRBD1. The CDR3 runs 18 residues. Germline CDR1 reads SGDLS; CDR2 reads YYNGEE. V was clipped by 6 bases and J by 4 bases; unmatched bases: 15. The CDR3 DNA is TGTGCCAGCACCAGGGGGCCAGGGGGCGCTTCTTATAATTCACCCCTCCACTTT. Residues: CASTRGPGGASYNSPLHF.

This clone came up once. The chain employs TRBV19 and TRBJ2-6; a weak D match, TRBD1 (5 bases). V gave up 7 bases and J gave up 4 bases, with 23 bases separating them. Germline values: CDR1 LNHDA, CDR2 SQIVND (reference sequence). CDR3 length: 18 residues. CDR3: CASMKLGQGGSGANVLTF. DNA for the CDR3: TGTGCCAGTATGAAATTGGGCCAGGGTGGATCGGGGGCCAACGTCCTGACTTTC.

CDR3 sequence reads: CASSASGGGAPYNEQFF. CDR3 coding DNA: TGCGCCAGCAGCGCCTCGGGGGGCGGGGCCCCCTACAATGAGCAGTTCTTC. V usage is TRBV4-1 and J usage is TRBJ2-1; weak D call: TRBD2 (7 bases). Trimming took 5 bases from V and 2 from J, leaving 19 bases between them. Germline values: CDR1 MGHRA, CDR2 YSYEKL. The CDR3 has 17 amino acids.

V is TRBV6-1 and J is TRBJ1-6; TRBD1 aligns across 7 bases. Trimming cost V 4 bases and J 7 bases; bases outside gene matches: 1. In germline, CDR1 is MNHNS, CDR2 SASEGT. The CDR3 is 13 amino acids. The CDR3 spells CASSGQGNSPLHF. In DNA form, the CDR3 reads TGTGCCAGCAGTGGACAGGGCAATTCACCCCTCCACTTT.

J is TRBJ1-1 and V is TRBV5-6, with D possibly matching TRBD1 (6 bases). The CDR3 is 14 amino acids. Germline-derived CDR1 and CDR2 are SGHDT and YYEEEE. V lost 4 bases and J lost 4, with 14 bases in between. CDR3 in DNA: TGTGCCAGCAGCCCCGCGGGGGCATTCACTGAAGCTTTCTTT. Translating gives CASSPAGAFTEAFF.

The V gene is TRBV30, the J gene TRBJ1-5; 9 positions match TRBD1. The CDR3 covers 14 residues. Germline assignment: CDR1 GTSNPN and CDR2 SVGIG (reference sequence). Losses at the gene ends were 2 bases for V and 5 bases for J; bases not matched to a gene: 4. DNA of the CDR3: TGTGCCTGGAGTAAGGACAGGGGCGATCAGCCCCAGCATTTT. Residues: CAWSKDRGDQPQHF.

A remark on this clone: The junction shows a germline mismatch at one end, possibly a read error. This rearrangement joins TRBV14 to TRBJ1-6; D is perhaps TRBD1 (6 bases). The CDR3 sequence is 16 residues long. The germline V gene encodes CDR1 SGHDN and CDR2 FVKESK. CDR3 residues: CASSQPGTTVFWPNAF. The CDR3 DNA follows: TGTGCCAGCAGCCAACCCGGGACAACTGTCTTCTGGCCGAACGCTTTT.

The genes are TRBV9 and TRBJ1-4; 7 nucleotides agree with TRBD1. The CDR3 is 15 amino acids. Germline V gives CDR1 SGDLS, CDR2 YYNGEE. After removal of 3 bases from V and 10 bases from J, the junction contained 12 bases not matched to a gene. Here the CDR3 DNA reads TGTGCCAGCAGCGCGCCCGGGACAGCAGAGGGAAAACTGTTTTTT. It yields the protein CASSAPGTAEGKLFF.

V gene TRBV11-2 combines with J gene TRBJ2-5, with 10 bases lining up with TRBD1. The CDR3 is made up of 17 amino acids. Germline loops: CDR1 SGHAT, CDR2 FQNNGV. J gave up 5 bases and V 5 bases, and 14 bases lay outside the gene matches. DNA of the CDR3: TGTGCCAGCAGCCGAACAGTCGACAGGGGGCGCGAGGAGACCCAGTACTTC. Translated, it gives CASSRTVDRGREETQYF.

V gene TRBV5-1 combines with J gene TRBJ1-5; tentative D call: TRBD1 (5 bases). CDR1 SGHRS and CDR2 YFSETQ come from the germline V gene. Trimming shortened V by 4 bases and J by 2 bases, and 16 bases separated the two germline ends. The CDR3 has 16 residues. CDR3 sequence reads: CASSLGHGGGNQPQHF. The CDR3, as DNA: TGCGCCAGCAGCCTCGGACACGGAGGGGGCAATCAGCCCCAGCATTTT.

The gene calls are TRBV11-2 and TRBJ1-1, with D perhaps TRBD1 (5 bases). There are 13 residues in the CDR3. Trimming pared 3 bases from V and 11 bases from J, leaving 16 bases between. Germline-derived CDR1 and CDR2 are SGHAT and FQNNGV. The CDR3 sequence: CASSLDPGQWAFF. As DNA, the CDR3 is TGTGCCAGCAGCTTGGACCCCGGACAATGGGCTTTCTTT.

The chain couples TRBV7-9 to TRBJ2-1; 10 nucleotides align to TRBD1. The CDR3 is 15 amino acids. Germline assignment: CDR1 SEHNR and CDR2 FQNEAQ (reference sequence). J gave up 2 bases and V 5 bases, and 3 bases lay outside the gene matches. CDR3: CASSQGQGTYNEQFF. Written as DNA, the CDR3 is TGTGCCAGCAGCCAGGGACAGGGGACCTACAATGAGCAGTTCTTC.

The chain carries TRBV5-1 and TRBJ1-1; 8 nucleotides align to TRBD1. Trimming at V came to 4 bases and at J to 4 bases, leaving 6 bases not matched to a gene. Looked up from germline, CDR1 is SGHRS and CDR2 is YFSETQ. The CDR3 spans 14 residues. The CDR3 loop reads CASSPGGGGTEAFF. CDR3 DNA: TGCGCCAGCAGCCCAGGGGGCGGGGGCACTGAAGCTTTCTTT.